This T cell receptor (beta chain) was observed in a study of blood T cells in healthy people across ages. Study-level results: Observed TCR beta diversity showed a strong correlation with the percentage of naive T cells as measured by flow cytometry.

Total RNA, at least 5.5 micrograms per sample, came from PBMCs. In this sample, this clonotype turned up many times. What it binds is unknown. The germline V gene encodes CDR1 SGHDT and CDR2 YYEEEE. V was pared by 5 bases and J by 0 bases, with 9 bases between. The length of the CDR3 is 13 residues. A sample-barcoded 5' primer and a J-beta primer mix were used in a second PCR of roughly 7 to 12 cycles. TCRdb analysed the 5' RACE reads with MiXCR anew, one entry per CDR3 protein. The sample contains hundreds of thousands of distinct CDR3 sequences, under 25% of which appear only once. This clonotype was sampled from a man between 65 and 80 years old in good health. The V and J genes are TRBV5-6 and TRBJ2-7; D is unclear. Sequenced: blood. CDR3 loop: CASRVSNSYEQYF. In DNA form, the CDR3 reads TGTGCCAGCAGAGTCTCGAACTCCTACGAGCAGTACTTC.